The present entry profiles one T cell receptor (beta chain) with its context. Its target is unknown. The data are from a study of shared clonotypes between healthy human individuals. Study-wide results and limits: When compared with the clonotypes that were shared by all four sorted-subset donors, the non-shared clonotypes turned out to have lower generation probabilities.

This CDR3 is 15 amino acids long. CDR1 is SGDLS, CDR2 YYNGEE, per germline. Trimming left V 3 bases short and J 8 bases short, with 15 bases between. Those who donated, Caucasian adults without exception, all lived in Nashville, Tennessee. Investigators divided CD4+ cells into CD45RA+ naive and CD45RA-negative memory subsets. Several immunoSEQ plates received, in even portions, the genomic DNA of each subset. Profiling relied on immunoSEQ multiplex PCR, and the TCRdb table lists in-frame clones only, not all of them. The sample lists more than 2 million clones, 95% seen once, with roughly 0.13% in the top ten.

Sequencing was carried out using naive CD4+ T cells sorted from blood. The subset here: CD45RA+ positively selected. The rearrangement joins TRBV9 to TRBJ1-6, with D perhaps matching TRBD1 (6 bases). This clonotype was sampled from a young man in good health. The CDR3 spells CASSAEQGIYSPLHF. Written as DNA, the CDR3 is TGTGCCAGCAGCGCCGAACAGGGAATCTATTCACCCCTCCACTTT.